This T cell receptor (beta chain) was found in a study of cytomegalovirus exposure and HLA in healthy donors. Notes on this clone: No antigen is known for it.

Overall study findings and caveats: Across donors, sequencing depth was assumed by presence/absence analyses to be roughly uniform. Exclusion as indistinguishable affected some V segments, including TRBV6-2 and TRBV6-3.

PCR was performed using 60 Vbeta and 13 Jbeta primers. The table came from immunoSEQ multiplex PCR; TCRdb's copy has only in-frame clones and leaves some out. The sample lists 190,000 or so clones, 75% to 90% seen once, with around 0.69% in the top ten. The CDR3 runs 13 residues. CDR1 and CDR2 from the germline V gene are MNHEY and SVGAGI. The V and J ends lost 2 bases and 8 bases respectively, with 12 bases between them. Sequencing was carried out using PBMCs. V and J are TRBV6-5 and TRBJ1-2; weak D call: TRBD1 (6 bases). This clonotype was sampled from a boy aged 5-17 years in good health and CMV-seronegative. CDR3 nucleotide sequence: TGTGCCAGCAGTTACGGCAGGGGTGGAGGCTACACCTTC. Residues: CASSYGRGGGYTF.